The 21 T cell receptor beta chains presented below share a single source sample, sequenced in a study of T cells in Graves' hyperthyroidism and ophthalmopathy. Researchers amplified the TCR beta CDR3 regions from RNA transcripts. The HTBI primer set was used in a first-round RT-PCR of the TCR CDR3. MiXCR, applied by TCRdb to the multiplex PCR reads, yields one record per CDR3 protein. This table holds roughly 280,000 distinct CDR3 sequences, 20% to 25% found once. Sequenced input: blood. The source is a young man with Graves' ophthalmopathy.

This clonotype appeared a few times. The chain couples TRBV28 to TRBJ1-2; TRBD1 is a possible D gene (6 bases). V dropped 3 bases and J dropped 8 bases, with 13 bases sitting between them. The germline gives CDR1 MDHEN, CDR2 SYDVKM. This CDR3 region has 13 residues. DNA of the CDR3: TGTGCCAGCAGTTTGCGACAGGCGGTCGGCTACACCTTC. Amino acids: CASSLRQAVGYTF.

The chain couples TRBV6-1 to TRBJ2-1; 10 bases are a match to TRBD1. CDR1 and CDR2 from the germline V gene are MNHNS and SASEGT. Trimming took 4 bases from V and 14 from J; bases not matched to a gene: 5. The CDR3 runs 12 residues. The CDR3 DNA follows: TGTGCCAGCAGTGCGTCCGGGACAGGGGAGTTCTTC. It is translated as CASSASGTGEFF.

V and J are TRBV5-1 and TRBJ1-2, with TRBD1 matching 9 bases. The germline V gene encodes CDR1 SGHRS and CDR2 YFSETQ. The CDR3 is 17 residues long. J was trimmed by 0 bases and V by 4 bases; bases with no gene match: 10. In DNA, the CDR3 is TGCGCCAGCAGCCCCCACCGGGACAGGGAGACTAACTATGGCTACACCTTC. It specifies CASSPHRDRETNYGYTF.

The chain carries TRBV5-1 and TRBJ2-1; no firm D call. Trimming left V 1 base short and J 1 base short, with 9 bases between. Germline CDR1 and CDR2: SGHRS and YFSETQ. The CDR3 is 15 residues long. This chain's CDR3 is CASSLSLQSYNEQFF. The CDR3 nucleotides read TGCGCCAGCAGCTTGTCGTTACAGTCCTACAATGAGCAGTTCTTC.

The sample holds many counts of this clonotype. V usage is TRBV3-1 and J usage is TRBJ2-5; no clear D. Trimming cost V 0 bases and J 1 base, with 9 bases left between them. The CDR3 loop spans 15 amino acids. The V gene's germline CDR1 is LGHDT and CDR2 YNNKEL (reference sequence). The CDR3 here is CASSQDLEAQETQYF. DNA of the CDR3: TGTGCCAGCAGCCAAGATTTAGAGGCCCAAGAGACCCAGTACTTC.

In its sample, this clonotype was seen a few times. The V and J genes are TRBV7-9 and TRBJ2-7, with D possibly being TRBD1 (6 bases). The CDR3 totals 15 residues. The V gene lost 7 bases and the J gene lost 1 base, with 17 bases spanning the gap. Germline V gives CDR1 SEHNR, CDR2 FQNEAQ (reference sequence). The CDR3 region is CASKYGTRESYEQYF. In DNA form, the CDR3 reads TGTGCCAGCAAATATGGGACAAGGGAATCCTACGAGCAGTACTTC.

This clonotype was found many times. This CDR3 is CASSWGPAGAYEQYF. Here the CDR3 DNA reads TGTGCCAGCAGTTGGGGTCCCGCGGGGGCCTACGAGCAGTACTTC. The V gene is TRBV12-3 or TRBV12-4, the J gene TRBJ2-7, with TRBD2 matching 7 bases. V gave up 4 bases and J gave up 2 bases; unmatched junction bases: 8. This CDR3 is 15 amino acids long.

This clonotype was observed a handful of times. The chain has TRBV20-1 and TRBJ1-1; 8 positions match TRBD1. The germline gives CDR1 DFQATT, CDR2 SNEGSKA (reference sequence). The CDR3 consists of 15 residues. Trimming cost V 3 bases and J 1 base; bases outside gene matches: 7. The CDR3 bases are TGCAGTGCTAGGAACAGGGGGTCGAGGAACACTGAAGCTTTCTTT. Translated, it gives CSARNRGSRNTEAFF.

The genes are TRBV20-1 and TRBJ2-5, with 10 bases aligning to TRBD2. The CDR3 sequence is 17 residues long. Germline CDR1 DFQATT, CDR2 SNEGSKA (reference sequence). V gave up 3 bases and J gave up 5 bases; unmatched junction bases: 15. The CDR3 loop reads CSARGPGLANFRETQYF. The CDR3 DNA reads TGCAGTGCTAGGGGGCCGGGACTAGCGAACTTTAGGGAGACCCAGTACTTC.

At least ten counts were recorded for this clonotype. The chain joins TRBV7-8 to TRBJ2-2; D unresolved. Between the trimmed V and J ends, which lost 2 bases and 7 bases, there was a span of 8 bases. Germline V gene data show CDR1 as SGHVS and CDR2 as FQNEAQ. There are 13 residues in the CDR3. CDR3 amino acids: CASSLSLGGELFF. The DNA of the CDR3 is TGTGCCAGCAGCTTATCGTTGGGCGGGGAGCTGTTTTTT.

As concerns this clonotype: The junction and the germline gene differ at one end; a read error may be behind it. The genes are TRBV6-1 and TRBJ1-1; D is uncertain. Looked up from germline, CDR1 is MNHNS and CDR2 is SASEGT. CDR3 length: 12 amino acids. The CDR3 coding sequence is TGTGCAAGCACCGGCCTTTTTTCTGAAGCTTTCTTT. It translates to CASTGLFSEAFF.

This chain connects TRBV7-8 to TRBJ1-5, with D perhaps matching TRBD1 (5 bases). Trimming took off 2 bases at V and 2 bases at J, with 7 bases between the two ends. Germline V lookup: CDR1 SGHVS, CDR2 FQNEAQ. This CDR3 contains 14 residues. The DNA for the CDR3 is TGTGCCAGCAGCTTACAGGGTGGCAATCAGCCCCAGCATTTT. Its translation is CASSLQGGNQPQHF.

The chain has TRBV11-3 and TRBJ1-2; 8 bases fit TRBD1. The CDR3 spans 14 residues. CDR1 and CDR2 from the germline V gene are SGHNT and YENEEA. The ends lost 2 bases at V and 7 bases at J; junction bases unmatched: 6. This chain's CDR3 is CASSLSGTGGGYTF. In nucleotides, the CDR3 is TGTGCCAGCAGCTTATCCGGGACAGGTGGTGGCTACACCTTC.

There are many counts of this clonotype. The rearrangement links TRBV7-8 to TRBJ2-7; 7 nucleotides line up with TRBD2. Germline CDR1 is SGHVS and CDR2 is FQNEAQ. V was pared by 4 bases and J by 1 base, with 7 bases of the junction left unmatched. This CDR3 has 15 residues. The CDR3 here is CASSSGGGGSYEQYF. CDR3 bases: TGTGCCAGCAGCTCCGGCGGGGGAGGATCCTACGAGCAGTACTTC.

A few counts support this clonotype. The chain employs TRBV20-1 and TRBJ2-7, with 8 bases fitting TRBD1. Germline values: CDR1 DFQATT, CDR2 SNEGSKA (reference sequence). Trimming at V came to 5 bases and at J to 5 bases, leaving 14 bases not matched to a gene. The CDR3 covers 15 residues. CDR3 loop: CSASRVRQGLDEQYF. CDR3 nucleotides: TGCAGTGCTTCACGGGTCCGACAGGGGTTAGACGAGCAGTACTTC.

This chain joins TRBV5-8 and TRBJ1-6, with D perhaps matching TRBD1 (5 bases). The V gene lost 4 bases and the J gene lost 17 bases, with 16 bases spanning the gap. This CDR3 has 12 amino acids. Germline V gene sequence: CDR1 SGHTS, CDR2 YDEGEE. The chain's CDR3 is CASSLGRGTVHF. CDR3 nucleotide sequence: TGTGCCAGCAGCCTGGGGCGGGGAACGGTCCACTTT.

The V call is TRBV6-2 or TRBV6-3, the J call TRBJ2-4, with a possible D match to TRBD2 (5 bases). V lost 2 bases and J lost 5, with 10 bases in between. The CDR3 sequence is 14 residues long. Germline V lookup: CDR1 MNHEY, CDR2 SVGEGT. In DNA, the CDR3 is TGTGCCAGCAGTTACAGCGGTCGCGAAAACATTCAGTACTTC. Translated, it gives CASSYSGRENIQYF.

This clonotype was seen many times. The rearrangement links TRBV28 to TRBJ1-5; 8 bases line up with TRBD1. J was trimmed by 3 bases and V by 6 bases; bases with no gene match: 10. Germline V CDR1 and CDR2: MDHEN, SYDVKM. The CDR3 contains 16 residues. CDR3 sequence (DNA): TGTGCCAGCAGAAGGGAGACAGGGGCCCTCAATCAGCCCCAGCATTTT. It encodes CASRRETGALNQPQHF.

This clonotype was seen more than once but under ten times. The chain links TRBV7-9 to TRBJ2-1; 7 bases are shared with TRBD2. CDR3 length: 15 amino acids. Germline V gene sequence: CDR1 SEHNR, CDR2 FQNEAQ (reference sequence). With 0 bases clipped from V and 2 bases from J, the junction kept 1 base outside the gene matches. CDR3 DNA sequence: TGTGCCAGCAGCTTAGCTAGCGGGCCCTACAATGAGCAGTTCTTC. This translates into CASSLASGPYNEQFF.

The chain employs TRBV7-3 and TRBJ2-2; D could derive from TRBD1 or TRBD2 (5 bases each). Trimming cost V 5 bases and J 6 bases, with 16 bases left between them. CDR1 is SGHTA, CDR2 FQGTGA, per germline. This CDR3 is built from 15 residues. CDR3 region: CASSETGTAPGELFF. The CDR3 bases are TGTGCCAGCAGCGAAACCGGGACCGCCCCCGGGGAGCTGTTTTTT.

This clonotype was counted a single time. The J gene is TRBJ2-6, the V gene TRBV18; possibly TRBD1 for D (6 bases). Germline CDR1 KGHSH, CDR2 LQKENI. This CDR3 region has 15 residues. V was pared by 1 base and J by 10 bases, with 14 bases between. The CDR3 nucleotides read TGTGCCAGCTCACCACTTAGGACAGTAGGAAACGTCCTGACTTTC. Translation: CASSPLRTVGNVLTF.